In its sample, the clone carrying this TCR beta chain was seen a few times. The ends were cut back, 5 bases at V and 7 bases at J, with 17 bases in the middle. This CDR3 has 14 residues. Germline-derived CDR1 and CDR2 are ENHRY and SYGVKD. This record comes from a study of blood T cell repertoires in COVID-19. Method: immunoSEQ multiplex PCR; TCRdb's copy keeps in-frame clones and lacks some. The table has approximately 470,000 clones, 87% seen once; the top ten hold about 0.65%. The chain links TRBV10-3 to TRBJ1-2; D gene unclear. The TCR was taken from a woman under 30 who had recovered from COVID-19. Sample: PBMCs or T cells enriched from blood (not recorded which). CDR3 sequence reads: CAISSGGLRAGYTF. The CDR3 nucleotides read TGTGCCATCAGTTCTGGAGGGCTTAGGGCTGGCTACACCTTC.